The rows below give T cell receptor beta chains drawn from one sample of a study of T cells in Graves' hyperthyroidism and ophthalmopathy. Each CDR3 protein is one row after TCRdb ran MiXCR on the multiplex PCR reads. The sample has a few hundred thousand distinct CDR3 sequences, roughly 13% seen once. Source material: blood. Receptor source: a woman younger than 35 with Graves' hyperthyroidism. CDR3s leave out the opening cysteine and the closing phenylalanine or tryptophan. The D gene is left open where the match is weak. Size is omitted from some rows. Given values are once, few, many or a class for expanded clones.

CDR3aa: ASRLTGTLSYEQY; d_gene: -; j_gene: TRBJ2-7; v_gene: TRBV12-3/TRBV12-4; abundance: many
CDR3aa: SAVEETQY; d_gene: -; j_gene: TRBJ2-5; v_gene: TRBV20-1; abundance: many
CDR3aa: SARDILAGGDTQY; d_gene: TRBD2; j_gene: TRBJ2-3; v_gene: TRBV20-1; abundance: many
CDR3aa: ASSPKRRPALMDGELF; d_gene: -; j_gene: TRBJ2-2; v_gene: TRBV14; abundance: -
CDR3aa: ASSQDLGGETQY; d_gene: -; j_gene: TRBJ2-5; v_gene: TRBV4-1; abundance: many
CDR3aa: ASSPYDGPFNTEAF; d_gene: -; j_gene: TRBJ1-1; v_gene: TRBV14; abundance: many
CDR3aa: ASSPGGLPSENIQY; d_gene: -; j_gene: TRBJ2-4; v_gene: TRBV4-1; abundance: -
CDR3aa: ASSGGRDNEQF; d_gene: -; j_gene: TRBJ2-1; v_gene: TRBV9; abundance: -
CDR3aa: ASSGTSGHQETQY; d_gene: TRBD2; j_gene: TRBJ2-5; v_gene: TRBV11-2; abundance: -
CDR3aa: ASSLSGGPETQY; d_gene: -; j_gene: TRBJ2-5; v_gene: TRBV28; abundance: many
CDR3aa: ASTLTSTDTQY; d_gene: -; j_gene: TRBJ2-3; v_gene: TRBV7-6; abundance: many
CDR3aa: ASSVPGDRGRGANVLT; d_gene: TRBD1; j_gene: TRBJ2-6; v_gene: TRBV19; abundance: -
CDR3aa: ASSFDGTGVETQY; d_gene: TRBD1; j_gene: TRBJ2-5; v_gene: TRBV28; abundance: -
CDR3aa: ASSLWSGRLANEQF; d_gene: TRBD2; j_gene: TRBJ2-1; v_gene: TRBV27; abundance: many
CDR3aa: ASSHLTSGIDTQY; d_gene: TRBD2; j_gene: TRBJ2-3; v_gene: TRBV12-3/TRBV12-4; abundance: many
CDR3aa: ASSLVQGDEKLF; d_gene: TRBD1; j_gene: TRBJ1-4; v_gene: TRBV7-8; abundance: few
CDR3aa: ASSFGGGLYGYT; d_gene: -; j_gene: TRBJ1-2; v_gene: TRBV5-8; abundance: many
CDR3aa: ASSLGGGGGVWTEAF; d_gene: -; j_gene: TRBJ1-1; v_gene: TRBV12-3/TRBV12-4; abundance: many
CDR3aa: ASSEEGPNTEAF; d_gene: -; j_gene: TRBJ1-1; v_gene: TRBV2; abundance: many
CDR3aa: ASSLGDGGANYGYT; d_gene: -; j_gene: TRBJ1-2; v_gene: TRBV7-8; abundance: many
CDR3aa: ASSMGQLVGQF; d_gene: -; j_gene: TRBJ2-1; v_gene: TRBV28; abundance: many